This is a list of T cell receptor beta chains from one sample in a study of shared clonotypes between healthy human individuals. Clones were read by immunoSEQ multiplex PCR, and TCRdb kept only the in-frame ones, dropping some. The table has approximately 2,200,000 clones, about 93% seen once. Specimen: naive CD8+ T cells from PBMCs. These receptors came from a man younger than 35 in good health. Some clones in this sample may be carry-over from other donors' samples. CDR3s include the opening cysteine and the closing phenylalanine or tryptophan. The D gene is left open where the match is weak. Clone size, where shown, is once, few, many, or a class for clones that have expanded.

17 TRBJ2-2 NA TRBV5-1 NA TGCGCCAGCAGCTTCGGAACCGGGAGCTTTACCACCGGGGAGCTGTTTTTT CASSFGTGSFTTGELFF
14 TRBJ1-1 few TRBV4-1 NA TGCGCCAGCAGCCCGGAGGGCGCCTACACTGAAGCTTTCTTT CASSPEGAYTEAFF
16 TRBJ2-7 NA TRBV4-3 TRBD1 TGCGCCAGCAGCCCGTCCGTCGGGGACAGGTTCTACGAGCAGTACTTC CASSPSVGDRFYEQYF
18 TRBJ1-4 NA TRBV9 TRBD1 TGTGCCAGCAGCCCAAACCCAGACAGGGGGGGGACTAATGAAAAACTGTTTTTT CASSPNPDRGGTNEKLFF
15 TRBJ2-6 NA TRBV13 NA TGTGCCAGCAGCTCCAAACGGGCTGGGGCCAACGTCCTGACTTTC CASSSKRAGANVLTF
16 TRBJ2-7 once TRBV9 NA TGTGCCAGCAGCGTAGGAGGGGGAGGATCCTCCTACGAGCAGTACTTC CASSVGGGGSSYEQYF
15 TRBJ1-1 NA TRBV4-1 NA TGCGCCAGCAGCCAAGATAACACGATAAACACTGAAGCTTTCTTT CASSQDNTINTEAFF
18 TRBJ2-7 once TRBV6-1 NA TGTGCCAGCAGTGAAGACCCCCCCACAGGGGACTTCTCCTACGAGCAGTACTTC CASSEDPPTGDFSYEQYF
14 TRBJ2-7 NA TRBV28 TRBD1 TGTGCCAGCAGGCTTGACAGGGACTCCTACGAGCAGTACTTC CASRLDRDSYEQYF
15 TRBJ2-6 NA TRBV19 NA TGTGCCAGTAGTATAGGAGGGCCCGGGGCCAACGTCCTGACTTTC CASSIGGPGANVLTF
15 TRBJ2-1 NA TRBV5-1 TRBD2 TGCGCCAGCAGACCTGCGGGGGGCGGGGACAATGAGCAGTTCTTC CASRPAGGGDNEQFF
11 TRBJ2-1 NA TRBV28 NA TGTGCCACCAAGGACTTGAATGAGCAGTTCTTC CATKDLNEQFF
16 TRBJ2-1 NA TRBV6-1 NA TGTGCCAGCAGGGAAGACAGGTTCTCGTCCTACAATGAGCAGTTCTTC CASREDRFSSYNEQFF
16 TRBJ2-3 NA TRBV4-1 TRBD2 TGCGCCAGCAGCCAAGGAACGGCGGGGGGCACAGATACGCAGTATTTT CASSQGTAGGTDTQYF
13 TRBJ2-7 NA TRBV19 NA TGTGCCAGTAGTATACAGGGGTGGAACGAGCAGTACTTC CASSIQGWNEQYF
15 TRBJ2-1 NA TRBV27 TRBD1 TGTGCCAGCAGTTTTTCGGACAGGGGTTACAATGAGCAGTTCTTC CASSFSDRGYNEQFF
16 TRBJ2-7 NA TRBV5-1 NA TGCGCCAGCAGCTTGGCCTTTTCGTTACAAGACTACGAGCAGTACTTC CASSLAFSLQDYEQYF
12 TRBJ1-2 NA TRBV7-5 NA TGTGCCAGCAGCCTCGGTGGGGATGGCTACACCTTC CASSLGGDGYTF
15 TRBJ2-3 once TRBV4-3 NA TGCGCCAGCAGCCAAAGGGGGTTAGCCCAAGATACGCAGTATTTT CASSQRGLAQDTQYF
13 TRBJ2-7 once TRBV27 NA TGTGCCAGCATTAATACATTTAACCACGAGCAGTACTTC CASINTFNHEQYF
13 TRBJ1-1 NA TRBV6-6 TRBD1 TGTGCCAGCATGCGGGACAGGGCGACTGAAGCTTTCTTT CASMRDRATEAFF
12 TRBJ2-7 NA TRBV7-9 NA TGTGCCAGCAGTCCAAGGGTGGACGAGCAGTACTTC CASSPRVDEQYF
16 TRBJ2-7 NA TRBV7-6 TRBD2 TGTGCCAGCAGCGCGCATCCGGGACTAGCGTCTTACGAGCAGTACTTC CASSAHPGLASYEQYF
16 TRBJ2-2 NA TRBV7-8 NA TGTGCCAGCAGCTTACTGGCAGGGGGGAGGACCGGGGAGCTGTTTTTT CASSLLAGGRTGELFF
17 TRBJ1-2 NA TRBV1 NA TGCACCAGCAGCCAAAGACAGGGGGCCTCCCTGAACTATGGCTACACCTTC CTSSQRQGASLNYGYTF
15 TRBJ2-1 once TRBV7-9 TRBD2 TGTGCCAGCAGCTTCACGGGACTAGCGGACAATGAGCAGTTCTTC CASSFTGLADNEQFF
14 TRBJ2-7 NA TRBV5-6 NA TGTGCCAGCAGCCGCGGATACCTCTATAACGAGCAGTACTTC CASSRGYLYNEQYF
14 TRBJ2-7 NA TRBV27 NA TGTGCCAGCAGTCCCCGGGTGGGGGCCTACGAGCAGTACTTC CASSPRVGAYEQYF
14 TRBJ2-7 NA TRBV7-9 NA TGTGCCAGCAGCTTAGACCTGGGCCTCTACGAGCAGTACTTC CASSLDLGLYEQYF
15 TRBJ2-3 once TRBV15 NA TGTGCCACCAGCAGAGGCAAGGAGTGGACAGATACGCAGTATTTT CATSRGKEWTDTQYF
13 TRBJ2-7 NA TRBV30 NA TGTGCCTGGAGTGTAGCGCCGACATCCGAGCAGTACTTC CAWSVAPTSEQYF
16 TRBJ2-5 NA TRBV5-1 NA TGCGCCAGCAGCTTATATGATCCCTGGTACCAAGAGACCCAGTACTTC CASSLYDPWYQETQYF
18 TRBJ2-2 NA TRBV7-3 TRBD2 TGTGCCAGCAGCGAAGGACTAGCGGGAGGGCCGAGCACCGGGGAGCTGTTTTTT CASSEGLAGGPSTGELFF
12 TRBJ2-7 NA TRBV27 NA TGTGCCAGCAGTCCAGGGGGGTTTGGGCAGTACTTC CASSPGGFGQYF